Below, 29 T cell receptor beta chains from the same sample are listed, as sequenced in a study of T cells in Graves' hyperthyroidism and ophthalmopathy (dated by TCRdb to the late 2010s). Library creation used multiplex PCR. These reads were obtained on an Illumina HiSeq 2000. TCR beta CDR3 regions were amplified from RNA transcripts. For the first round of RT-PCR on the TCR CDR3, the HTBI primer set was used together with the Qiagen OneStep RT-PCR kit. In-frame beta chains were kept once TCRdb had trimmed the public reads at Q25 with fastp and called clones with MiXCR. Rows with a matching CDR3 protein are joined into one entry that keeps the most common DNA and genes. The sample yields under 700,000 distinct CDR3 sequences; about 45% were counted once. About 7.8% of the sample rests with the top ten. Sequenced input: peripheral blood or thyroid tissue (not recorded which). These receptors originate from a woman younger than 35 with Graves' hyperthyroidism. Donor details come from another sample of the same person, matched by shared clones.

In this sample, this clonotype turned up many times. The V call is TRBV24-1, the J call TRBJ2-5; the D gene is possibly TRBD1 (6 bases). Germline assignment: CDR1 KGHDR and CDR2 SFDVKD. This CDR3 is built from 17 residues. V lost 5 bases and J 3 bases, leaving 21 bases between the germline ends. CDR3 nucleotides: TGTGCCACCAGTGCCCCACCCCTCGACAGGCACGAAGAGACCCAGTACTTC. Protein: CATSAPPLDRHEETQYF.

In this sample, this clonotype turned up a few times. The chain combines TRBV2 with TRBJ1-2; perhaps TRBD1 as D (5 bases). This CDR3 has 14 residues. Trimming took off 5 bases at V and 5 bases at J, with 15 bases between the two ends. The V gene's germline CDR1 is SNHLY and CDR2 FYNNEI. CDR3 DNA: TGTGCCAGCAGTTCAGGGTCTGGGAAATATGGCTACACCTTC. This codes for CASSSGSGKYGYTF.

As concerns this clonotype: The junction departs from germline at one end; a sequencing error may be responsible. The chain joins TRBV6-4 to TRBJ1-1; D uncertain. Germline V lookup: CDR1 MRHNA, CDR2 SNTAGT. The CDR3 is 13 amino acids. As DNA, the CDR3 is TGTGCCAGCAGTGCGGTTCGGAACACTGAAGCTTCCTTT. Protein product: CASSAVRNTEASF.

For this clonotype: An end of the junction differs from the germline gene, which may be a read error. The genes are TRBV2 and TRBJ1-1; TRBD1 matches 7 bases. CDR1 and CDR2 (germline): SNHLY, FYNNEI. The CDR3 contains 16 residues. Here the CDR3 DNA reads TGTGCCGGCAGTGGAGTGGGGCGACAGGGCTACACTGAAGCTTTCTTT. Amino acids: CAGSGVGRQGYTEAFF.

V and J are TRBV25-1 and TRBJ1-2, with D uncertain. The CDR3 consists of 12 residues. The ends were cut back, 6 bases at V and 7 bases at J, with 12 bases in the middle. CDR1 is MGHDK, CDR2 SYGVNS, per germline. The CDR3 nucleotides read TGTGCCAGCAGCGACTCAGACGGTGGCTACACCTTC. This sequence encodes CASSDSDGGYTF.

The chain uses TRBV7-9 and TRBJ2-5, with 9 bases matching TRBD1. This CDR3 region has 15 residues. The V gene's germline CDR1 is SEHNR and CDR2 FQNEAQ (reference sequence). J gave up 0 bases and V 5 bases, and 4 bases lay outside the gene matches. The CDR3 DNA is TGTGCCAGCAGCACCGGACAGGGGTACCAAGAGACCCAGTACTTC. The encoded protein is CASSTGQGYQETQYF.

The chain combines TRBV19 with TRBJ2-5; perhaps TRBD1 as D (5 bases). The V gene's germline CDR1 is LNHDA and CDR2 SQIVND (reference sequence). Deletions cut 3 bases from V and 0 bases from J, with 8 bases between. CDR3 length: 14 residues. CDR3 sequence: CASSIQGNQETQYF. The CDR3 DNA is TGTGCCAGTAGTATCCAGGGAAACCAAGAGACCCAGTACTTC.

The V and J genes are TRBV20-1 and TRBJ2-7, with D tentatively TRBD2 (6 bases). The CDR3 is 14 residues long. CDR1 is DFQATT, CDR2 SNEGSKA, per germline (reference sequence). Trimming took 0 bases from V and 5 from J, leaving 14 bases between them. Here the CDR3 DNA reads TGCAGTGCTAGAGATGGGTTAGCGGTAGACGAGCAGTACTTC. The encoded protein is CSARDGLAVDEQYF.

Notes on this clonotype: A read error may account for a junction end that differs from germline. V usage is TRBV12-3 or TRBV12-4 and J usage is TRBJ2-6, with D tentatively TRBD2 (6 bases). This CDR3 comprises 13 residues. CDR3 protein: CASSLVGGNVLTF. The CDR3 coding sequence is TGTGCCAGCAGTTTAGTCGGGGGCAACGTCCTGACTTTC.

The chain uses TRBV7-8 and TRBJ2-1; D is perhaps TRBD1 or TRBD2 (7 bases each). The V gene's germline CDR1 is SGHVS and CDR2 FQNEAQ. The CDR3 consists of 12 residues. Deletions cut 6 bases from V and 8 bases from J, with 11 bases between. CDR3: CASRGGGYEQFF. The CDR3 bases are TGTGCCAGCAGGGGAGGGGGCTATGAGCAGTTCTTC.

This clonotype has a count of ten or more. The rearrangement joins TRBV2 to TRBJ2-7; D is unresolved. Germline-derived CDR1 and CDR2 are SNHLY and FYNNEI. This CDR3 contains 15 residues. V lost 4 bases to trimming and J lost 5 bases, with 18 bases between them. For the CDR3, the DNA is TGTGCCAGCAGTGGTTCCGTACGGATGGACCACGAGCAGTACTTC. Its translation is CASSGSVRMDHEQYF.

The sample holds a few counts of this clonotype. The V call is TRBV29-1, the J call TRBJ1-4; 12 nucleotides agree with TRBD1. V was pared by 7 bases and J by 3 bases, with 6 bases of the junction left unmatched. The CDR3 is made up of 15 amino acids. Germline loops: CDR1 SQVTM, CDR2 ANQGSEA. The CDR3 bases are TGCAGCGGTGGGGGACAGGGGGCGTCTAATGAAAAACTGTTTTTT. It is translated as CSGGGQGASNEKLFF.

The sample holds many counts of this clonotype. V and J are TRBV29-1 and TRBJ2-7, with 10 positions matching TRBD1. Per germline, CDR1 SQVTM and CDR2 ANQGSEA. This CDR3 is 15 amino acids long. Trimming took 5 bases from V and 4 from J; bases not matched to a gene: 11. The CDR3 sequence is CSVSPGQGIGYEQYF. The CDR3, as DNA: TGCAGCGTTTCCCCGGGACAGGGGATCGGGTACGAGCAGTACTTC.

A remark on this clonotype: A read error may account for a junction end that differs from germline. The rearrangement links TRBV24-1 to TRBJ1-1, with D unresolved. This CDR3 spans 16 amino acids. CDR1 and CDR2 from the germline V gene are KGHDR and SFDVKD. The CDR3 loop is CASSLSLSPGGTEAFF. The CDR3 DNA reads TGTGCCAGCAGTTTATCTCTCTCCCCGGGAGGCACTGAAGCTTTCTTT.

The V and J genes are TRBV7-2 and TRBJ2-7; the match to TRBD1 covers 12 bases. Germline V lookup: CDR1 SGHTA, CDR2 FQGNSA. The CDR3 is made up of 16 amino acids. V dropped 5 bases and J dropped 4; count of bases not matched to a gene: 9. The CDR3 sequence: CASSPPGQGAAYEQYF. The CDR3 region has the DNA TGTGCCAGCAGCCCACCGGGACAGGGGGCGGCTTACGAGCAGTACTTC. The full variable domain, with the rest looked up from reference TRBV7-2 and TRBJ2-7, is GAGVSQSPSNKVTEKGKDVELRCDPISGHTALYWYRQSLGQGLEFLIYFQGNSAPDKSGLPSDRFSAERTGGSVSTLTIQRTQQEDSAVYLCASSPPGQGAAYEQYFGPGTRLTVT.

This chain uses TRBV29-1 with TRBJ1-2, with a tentative D call TRBD1 (6 bases). CDR3 length: 16 residues. Deletions cut 3 bases from V and 2 bases from J, with 19 bases between. Germline assignment: CDR1 SQVTM and CDR2 ANQGSEA. The CDR3 sequence: CSVDFDRRPTNYGYTF. CDR3 bases: TGCAGCGTTGATTTTGACAGGAGGCCAACGAACTATGGCTACACCTTC.

The rearrangement uses TRBV5-1 and TRBJ1-5; no clear D. The ends were cut back, 1 base at V and 6 bases at J, with 14 bases in the middle. Germline lookup yields CDR1 SGHRS and CDR2 YFSETQ. The CDR3 runs to 15 residues. The CDR3 region has the DNA TGCGCCAGCAGCTTGTATCCGTCAGGCCGTCAGCCCCAGCATTTT. This encodes CASSLYPSGRQPQHF.

Ten or more counts support this clonotype. The chain recombines TRBV2 with TRBJ1-5; tentatively, D is TRBD1 (6 bases). CDR3 length: 13 residues. Trimming took off 8 bases at V and 5 bases at J, with 13 bases between the two ends. Germline V gene sequence: CDR1 SNHLY, CDR2 FYNNEI. CDR3 sequence (DNA): TGTGCCAGCGGGGGCCTCGCCCATCAGCCCCAGCATTTT. Translated, it gives CASGGLAHQPQHF.

This clonotype was recorded a few times. The rearrangement links TRBV19 to TRBJ2-7; 10 bases align to TRBD2. The V gene end was trimmed by 3 bases and the J gene end by 2 bases; junction bases not matched to a gene: 4. Germline assignment: CDR1 LNHDA and CDR2 SQIVND (reference sequence). The CDR3 covers 15 residues. The CDR3 spells CASSMGGLAAYEQYF. CDR3 DNA sequence: TGTGCCAGTAGTATGGGAGGACTAGCGGCCTACGAGCAGTACTTC.

This rearrangement joins TRBV20-1 to TRBJ2-2; 7 positions agree with TRBD1. The CDR3 is 14 residues long. Germline CDR1 is DFQATT and CDR2 is SNEGSKA (reference sequence). Trimming took 7 bases from V and 8 from J; bases not matched to a gene: 13. CDR3 sequence: CSVQRERGRGELFF. Written as DNA, the CDR3 is TGCAGTGTCCAAAGGGAGAGGGGGCGAGGGGAGCTGTTTTTT.

The V gene is TRBV7-8, the J gene TRBJ1-5, with a weak D call TRBD1 (6 bases). The CDR3 consists of 14 residues. Trimming took 7 bases from V and 3 from J, leaving 13 bases between them. Germline V gene lookup returns CDR1 SGHVS and CDR2 FQNEAQ. The CDR3 nucleotides are TGTGCCAGCACCAGTTGGGGGCCCAATCAGCCCCAGCATTTT. The encoded protein is CASTSWGPNQPQHF.

This clonotype has only a few counts. The V and J genes are TRBV29-1 and TRBJ1-1, with D perhaps TRBD1 (6 bases). The CDR3 runs to 13 residues. The germline V gene encodes CDR1 SQVTM and CDR2 ANQGSEA. Trimming cost V 7 bases and J 4 bases, with 16 bases left between them. CDR3 in amino acids: CSAQVGGATEAFF. The CDR3 DNA is TGCAGCGCCCAGGTTGGGGGGGCCACTGAAGCTTTCTTT.

This clonotype was seen ten or more times. This sequence joins TRBV10-3 and TRBJ1-2; TRBD1 matches 10 bases. J gave up 8 bases and V 6 bases, and 6 bases lay outside the gene matches. The germline gives CDR1 ENHRY, CDR2 SYGVKD. The CDR3 sequence is 13 residues long. The CDR3 DNA sequence: TGTGCCATCAGAGGGACAGGGGATGGAGGCTACACCTTC. It specifies CAIRGTGDGGYTF.

CDR3 in DNA: TGTGCCAGCAGCAAATGGGGCCCCAGGGGAGGAACTGAAGCTTTCTTT. Translation gives CASSKWGPRGGTEAFF. This chain links TRBV25-1 with TRBJ1-1, with a weak D call TRBD1 (6 bases). Germline lookup yields CDR1 MGHDK and CDR2 SYGVNS. The CDR3 spans 16 residues. With 6 bases removed from V and 5 bases from J, the gap between germline ends came to 22 bases.

The V and J genes are TRBV20-1 and TRBJ1-5, with 7 bases fitting TRBD1. Trimming took 3 bases from V and 7 from J; bases not matched to a gene: 6. In germline, CDR1 is DFQATT, CDR2 SNEGSKA (reference sequence). This CDR3 comprises 13 residues. CDR3 in amino acids: CSASNRGSQPQHF. CDR3 DNA sequence: TGCAGTGCTAGTAACAGGGGTTCGCAGCCCCAGCATTTT.

The rearrangement links TRBV24-1 to TRBJ1-1; 10 bases are a match to TRBD1. The V segment lost 9 bases and the J segment 0 bases; nucleotides outside the gene matches: 6. The CDR3 is 15 amino acids. Germline V gene sequence: CDR1 KGHDR, CDR2 SFDVKD. In DNA form, the CDR3 reads TGTGCCACCCGAGAGACAGGGGGCCTGAACACTGAAGCTTTCTTT. The encoded protein is CATRETGGLNTEAFF.

V and J are TRBV29-1 and TRBJ1-1; 12 bases align to TRBD1. The J segment lost 5 bases and the V segment lost 6 bases, leaving 13 bases of the junction unmatched. Germline lookup yields CDR1 SQVTM and CDR2 ANQGSEA. CDR3 length equals 16 residues. This CDR3 is CSVPGTGGKLGTEAFF. CDR3 nucleotides: TGCAGCGTGCCCGGGACAGGGGGCAAGCTAGGTACTGAAGCTTTCTTT.

On this clonotype itself: A clone one base away is much larger, so this may be a read error. The genes are TRBV7-2 and TRBJ2-5; 8 bases agree with TRBD1. J lost 7 bases, V lost 7 bases, and 8 bases had no gene match. Germline CDR1 is SGHTA and CDR2 is FQGNSA. The CDR3 consists of 13 residues. The DNA of the CDR3 is TGTGCCAGCACCCTCAGGGGGCTGGGGACCCAGTACTTC. Residues: CASTLRGLGTQYF.

As to this clonotype: A read error may be the cause here, since a much bigger clone is one base away. The V and J genes are TRBV19 and TRBJ1-2, with D possibly being TRBD1 (6 bases). V lost 5 bases and J 8 bases, leaving 15 bases between the germline ends. Germline V CDR1 and CDR2: LNHDA, SQIVND (reference sequence). The CDR3 is 13 amino acids. CDR3 sequence: CASSETAGDGYTF. Written as DNA, the CDR3 is TGTGCCAGTAGTGAAACAGCAGGGGACGGCTACACCTTC.